This T cell receptor (beta chain) comes out of a study of tumor-infiltrating lymphocytes in localized non-small cell lung cancer. Overall study context: Resected tumor was paired with non-adjacent uninvolved lung from the same patient.

Trimming shortened V by 6 bases and J by 4 bases, and 16 bases separated the two germline ends. The CDR3 totals 14 residues. The V gene's germline CDR1 is SGDLS and CDR2 YYNGEE. Points from the study as a whole: IM1 and IM2 tumors showed no difference in T-cell fraction. Technical variation could not be separated from intratumor heterogeneity here.

Note on this clone: Its antigen is not known.

Sequencing was performed with immunoSEQ multiplex PCR; in TCRdb, only in-frame clones are kept and a portion is missing. The repertoire includes some 10,000 clones, about 78% of them detected once, and 17% sits in the top ten. The gene calls are TRBV9 and TRBJ1-1, with D maybe TRBD1 (5 bases). Material: uninvolved lung tissue not adjacent to the tumor. The sequence was obtained from a human donor with non-small cell lung cancer. The CDR3: CASTAGGTATEAFF. The CDR3 nucleotides are TGTGCCAGCACCGCCGGGGGGACGGCCACTGAAGCTTTCTTT.